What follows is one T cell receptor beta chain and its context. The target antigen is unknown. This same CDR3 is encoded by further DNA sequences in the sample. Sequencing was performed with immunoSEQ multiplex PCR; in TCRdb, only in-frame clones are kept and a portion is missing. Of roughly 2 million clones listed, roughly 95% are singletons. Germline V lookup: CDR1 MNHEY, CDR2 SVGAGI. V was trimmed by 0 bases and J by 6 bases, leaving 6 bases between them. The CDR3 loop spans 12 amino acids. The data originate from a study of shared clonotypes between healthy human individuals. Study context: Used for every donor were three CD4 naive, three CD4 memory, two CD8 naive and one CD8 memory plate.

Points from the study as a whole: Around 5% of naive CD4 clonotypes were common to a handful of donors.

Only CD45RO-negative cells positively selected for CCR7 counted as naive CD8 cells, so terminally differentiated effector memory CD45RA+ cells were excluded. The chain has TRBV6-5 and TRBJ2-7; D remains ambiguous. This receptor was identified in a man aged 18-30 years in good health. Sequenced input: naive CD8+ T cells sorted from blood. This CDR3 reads CASSYSTGEQYF. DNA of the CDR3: TGTGCCAGCAGTTACTCAACGGGCGAGCAGTACTTC.